A single sample gave rise to the 24 T cell receptor beta chains below, sequenced in a study of technical replicates of blood from a handful of donors. This table comes from immunoSEQ multiplex PCR, and its TCRdb copy is limited to in-frame clones, with some not included. The table includes some 85,000 clones, around 94% detected once. The sequenced sample consisted of T cells isolated from PBMCs. Receptor source: a human donor in good health.

The chain combines TRBV5-6 with TRBJ1-4, with 7 bases identical to TRBD1. The CDR3 is made up of 16 amino acids. The germline CDR1 and CDR2 sequences are SGHDT and YYEEEE. The V and J ends lost 1 base and 4 bases, in that order; junction bases with no gene match: 7. The CDR3 spells CASSLSQGVDNEKLFF. Here the CDR3 DNA reads TGTGCCAGCAGCTTGAGCCAGGGGGTCGATAATGAAAAACTGTTTTTT.

This clone was seen a single time. V gene TRBV7-8 combines with J gene TRBJ2-1, with D possibly being TRBD2 (5 bases). Germline lookup yields CDR1 SGHVS and CDR2 FQNEAQ. With 1 base removed from V and 4 bases from J, the gap between germline ends came to 17 bases. The CDR3 loop spans 17 amino acids. The chain's CDR3 is CASSLVESLGKYNEQFF. DNA for the CDR3: TGTGCCAGCAGCTTAGTTGAATCACTAGGGAAATACAATGAGCAGTTCTTC.

Comment on this clone: One end of the junction is discordant with germline, which a read error may explain. This chain links TRBV6-1 with TRBJ2-7; D gene uncertain. Per germline, CDR1 MNHNS and CDR2 SASEGT. The CDR3 totals 14 residues. DNA of the CDR3: TGTGCCAGCAGAGAAGCCCCTTTCTCCTACGAGCAGTACTTC. Encoded protein: CASREAPFSYEQYF.

V is TRBV2 and J is TRBJ1-4; no clear D. Germline V lookup: CDR1 SNHLY, CDR2 FYNNEI. The CDR3 covers 13 residues. V lost 5 bases, J lost 5 bases, and 9 bases lay in between. CDR3 DNA: TGTGCCAGCAGTCAGACATACAATGAAAAACTGTTTTTT. It is translated as CASSQTYNEKLFF.

The gene calls are TRBV7-3 and TRBJ2-6, with D perhaps TRBD1 (6 bases). Germline V gene data show CDR1 as SGHTA and CDR2 as FQGTGA. CDR3 length equals 16 residues. V dropped 7 bases and J dropped 2 bases, with 15 bases sitting between them. CDR3 region: CASTQNRVTGANVLTF. The CDR3, as DNA: TGTGCCAGCACCCAAAACAGGGTAACTGGGGCCAACGTCCTGACTTTC.

This chain joins TRBV18 and TRBJ1-1; D might be TRBD1 (6 bases). Trimming pared 3 bases from V and 1 base from J, leaving 12 bases between. CDR3 length equals 15 residues. Germline CDR1 reads KGHSH; CDR2 reads LQKENI. The CDR3 coding sequence is TGTGCCAGCTCACCCTCAGGGGTGAGGAACACTGAAGCTTTCTTT. Its protein is CASSPSGVRNTEAFF.

This clone appeared a few times. The V gene is TRBV11-3, the J gene TRBJ1-1; unclear D gene. There are 12 residues in the CDR3. Germline CDR1 and CDR2: SGHNT and YENEEA. V lost 2 bases and J 7 bases, leaving 8 bases between the germline ends. CDR3 loop: CASSLSTSEAFF. The CDR3 DNA follows: TGTGCCAGCAGCTTATCAACAAGTGAAGCTTTCTTT.

J is TRBJ2-3 and V is TRBV11-3; 8 bases align to TRBD2. The CDR3 has 19 residues. CDR1 SGHNT and CDR2 YENEEA come from the germline V gene. Trimming cost V 3 bases and J 1 base; bases outside gene matches: 15. The DNA of the CDR3 is TGTGCCAGCAGCTTGTACTCTAGCGGGTACGGAAGTGGCACAGATACGCAGTATTTT. This gives the protein CASSLYSSGYGSGTDTQYF.

V gene TRBV9 combines with J gene TRBJ2-1; a possible D gene is TRBD1 (6 bases). V lost 2 bases, J lost 6 bases, and 18 bases lay in between. Per germline, CDR1 SGDLS and CDR2 YYNGEE. CDR3 length: 16 amino acids. This chain's CDR3 is CASSVGLGALANEQFF. DNA of the CDR3: TGTGCCAGCAGCGTTGGCTTGGGGGCGTTGGCCAATGAGCAGTTCTTC. The whole variable domain, remainder taken from reference TRBV9 and TRBJ2-1, is DSGVTQTPKHLITATGQRVTLRCSPRSGDLSVYWYQQSLDQGLQFLIQYYNGEERAKGNILERFSAQQFPDLHSELNLSSLELGDSALYFCASSVGLGALANEQFFGPGTRLTVL.

This clone was counted a single time. The chain links TRBV18 to TRBJ2-5; no reliable D call. Germline CDR1 is KGHSH and CDR2 is LQKENI. The CDR3 runs 14 residues. V lost 3 bases to trimming and J lost 5 bases, with 13 bases between them. As DNA, the CDR3 is TGTGCCAGCTCACCCCCCAGGTGGGCTGAGACCCAGTACTTC. It yields the protein CASSPPRWAETQYF.

V usage is TRBV13 and J usage is TRBJ2-7, with D possibly matching TRBD2 (5 bases). CDR3 length equals 15 residues. CDR1 is PRHDT, CDR2 FYEKMQ, per germline (reference sequence). V was cut by 1 base and J by 1 base, with 11 bases left in between. The CDR3, as DNA: TGTGCCAGCAGCTTAGAAGGACTTCGGTCCTACGAGCAGTACTTC. Translation: CASSLEGLRSYEQYF.

The chain is built from TRBV30 and TRBJ2-1; 12 nucleotides line up with TRBD2. Germline values: CDR1 GTSNPN, CDR2 SVGIG (reference sequence). This CDR3 region has 15 residues. The ends lost 4 bases at V and 7 bases at J; junction bases unmatched: 8. Here the CDR3 reads CAWTRGTSGLNEQFF. DNA for the CDR3: TGTGCCTGGACCCGCGGGACTAGCGGGTTGAATGAGCAGTTCTTC.

The genes are TRBV28 and TRBJ2-7, with 9 bases matching TRBD2. This CDR3 has 16 amino acids. Germline CDR1 is MDHEN and CDR2 is SYDVKM. Trimming removed 3 bases from V and 1 base from J; junction bases left unmatched: 7. CDR3 nucleotides: TGTGCCAGCAGTTTTTTTAGCGGGAGAGGTTCCTACGAGCAGTACTTC. Translated, it gives CASSFFSGRGSYEQYF.

The gene calls are TRBV28 and TRBJ1-4; TRBD1 matches 8 bases. The V gene end was trimmed by 6 bases and the J gene end by 4 bases; junction bases not matched to a gene: 7. This CDR3 has 15 amino acids. CDR1 is MDHEN and CDR2 is SYDVKM in the germline V gene. The DNA of the CDR3 is TGTGCCAGCAGGGCCTACAGGGGGATTAATGAAAAACTGTTTTTT. This encodes CASRAYRGINEKLFF. Using reference TRBV28 and TRBJ1-4 for the parts outside the CDR3, the full variable domain is DVKVTQSSRYLVKRTGEKVFLECVQDMDHENMFWYRQDPGLGLRLIYFSYDVKMKEKGDIPEGYSVSREKKERFSLILESASTNQTSMYLCASRAYRGINEKLFFGSGTQLSVL.

The gene calls are TRBV5-1 and TRBJ2-3, with no clear D. The CDR3 spans 14 residues. The germline gives CDR1 SGHRS, CDR2 YFSETQ. V was pared by 0 bases and J by 1 base, with 6 bases between. The CDR3 reads CASSLASGTDTQYF. CDR3 bases: TGCGCCAGCAGCTTGGCCTCGGGCACAGATACGCAGTATTTT.

The J gene is TRBJ2-2, the V gene TRBV25-1, with 7 bases identical to TRBD2. The CDR3 is 15 residues long. J gave up 6 bases and V 3 bases, and 7 bases lay outside the gene matches. Germline assignment: CDR1 MGHDK and CDR2 SYGVNS. The CDR3 protein is CASSERERESGELFF. DNA for the CDR3: TGTGCCAGCAGTGAGCGGGAGCGGGAATCCGGGGAGCTGTTTTTT.

This clone was seen a single time. The chain couples TRBV7-8 to TRBJ1-1, with 9 bases lining up with TRBD1. Germline V lookup: CDR1 SGHVS, CDR2 FQNEAQ. Unmatched junction bases numbered 6, after V lost 1 base and J lost 12 bases. This CDR3 region has 13 residues. Written as DNA, the CDR3 is TGTGCCAGCAGCTTAGTTACAGGGGGCCATACTTTCTTT. The encoded protein is CASSLVTGGHTFF.

In this sample, this clone turned up a few times. V usage is TRBV7-9 and J usage is TRBJ1-3; 7 nucleotides line up with TRBD1. The CDR3 is 14 residues long. Germline V CDR1 and CDR2: SEHNR, FQNEAQ (reference sequence). J was trimmed by 0 bases and V by 6 bases; bases with no gene match: 2. Written as DNA, the CDR3 is TGTGCCAGCAGTTGGGACAGCTCTGGAAACACCATATATTTT. Its protein is CASSWDSSGNTIYF.

The chain has TRBV7-9 and TRBJ2-1; D is perhaps TRBD2 (5 bases). This CDR3 is built from 15 residues. Trimming pared 1 base from V and 8 bases from J, leaving 15 bases between. Germline lookup yields CDR1 SEHNR and CDR2 FQNEAQ (reference sequence). The CDR3 sequence: CASSLGYSDGDEQFF. The CDR3 region has the DNA TGTGCCAGCAGCTTAGGCTATAGCGACGGGGATGAGCAGTTCTTC.

The V call is TRBV5-6, the J call TRBJ1-3, with D possibly being TRBD1 (5 bases). Germline V lookup: CDR1 SGHDT, CDR2 YYEEEE. This CDR3 is built from 14 residues. V dropped 3 bases and J dropped 2 bases, with 9 bases sitting between them. The DNA for the CDR3 is TGTGCCAGCAGCTGGGGGGGAGCTGGAAACACCATATATTTT. It is translated as CASSWGGAGNTIYF.

The chain employs TRBV6-1 and TRBJ2-1; D call uncertain. CDR1 and CDR2 from the germline V gene are MNHNS and SASEGT. Trimming took off 7 bases at V and 8 bases at J, with 9 bases between the two ends. The CDR3 sequence is 11 residues long. The CDR3 region is CASTLGYEQFF. Written as DNA, the CDR3 is TGTGCCAGCACACTGGGCTATGAGCAGTTCTTC.

The chain recombines TRBV27 with TRBJ1-2; 9 bases are a match to TRBD1. Germline values: CDR1 MNHEY, CDR2 SMNVEV (reference sequence). Trimming removed 5 bases from V and 5 bases from J; junction bases left unmatched: 9. This CDR3 is 15 amino acids long. CDR3 in amino acids: CASSDGTGPIYGYTF. In DNA, the CDR3 is TGTGCCAGCAGTGACGGGACAGGGCCGATATATGGCTACACCTTC.

The V and J genes are TRBV4-1 and TRBJ1-1; D is undetermined. Deletions cut 0 bases from V and 0 bases from J, with 8 bases between. The CDR3 runs 15 residues. Germline V gene data show CDR1 as MGHRA and CDR2 as YSYEKL. The CDR3 nucleotides are TGCGCCAGCAGCCAAGATCGCGGGGTGAACACTGAAGCTTTCTTT. As protein: CASSQDRGVNTEAFF.

J is TRBJ1-2 and V is TRBV29-1, with D tentatively TRBD1 (6 bases). The CDR3 is made up of 14 amino acids. The V end lost 1 base, the J end lost 4 bases, and 13 bases lay between the germline ends. Germline CDR1 is SQVTM and CDR2 is ANQGSEA. CDR3 DNA sequence: TGCAGCGTTGAAGTCAAGACAGGCCGCTATGGCTACACCTTC. Residues: CSVEVKTGRYGYTF. Using reference TRBV29-1 and TRBJ1-2 for the parts outside the CDR3, the full variable domain is SAVISQKPSRDICQRGTSLTIQCQVDSQVTMMFWYRQQPGQSLTLIATANQGSEATYESGFVIDKFPISRPNLTFSTLTVSNMSPEDSSIYLCSVEVKTGRYGYTFGSGTRLTVV.